The present entry profiles one TCR beta chain with its context. This specimen comes from a study of CD8 T cells in Susac syndrome. A quantity of about 0.5 to 1 ug RNA underwent reverse transcription using random hexamers. An immunoSEQ multiplex PCR generated amplified TCR beta CDR3 products spanning 54 Vbeta and 13 Jbeta. TCRdb used MiXCR to reprocess the immunoSEQ multiplex PCR reads, holding one entry per CDR3 protein. The sample carries about 300,000 distinct CDR3 sequences, about 82% recorded once. Germline trimming cut 1 base from V and 3 bases from J; bases unmatched to any gene: 9. Germline V lookup: CDR1 LGHDT, CDR2 YNNKEL (reference sequence). The CDR3 is 17 residues long.

The chain couples TRBV3-1 to TRBJ1-1; 9 positions match TRBD1. The specimen was CD8+ T cells from PBMCs. The TCR comes from a human donor with multiple sclerosis. CDR3 nucleotides: TGTGCCAGCAGCCAAGGTCGGGACAGGGTCGGGGACACTGAAGCTTTCTTT. It codes for CASSQGRDRVGDTEAFF.